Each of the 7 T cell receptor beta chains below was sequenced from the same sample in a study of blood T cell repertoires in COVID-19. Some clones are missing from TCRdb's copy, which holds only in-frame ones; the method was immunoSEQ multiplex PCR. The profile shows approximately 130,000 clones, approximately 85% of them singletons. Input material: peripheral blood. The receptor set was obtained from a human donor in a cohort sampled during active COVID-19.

The CDR3 reads CASTRSGPNYGYTF. The CDR3 DNA follows: TGTGCCAGCACCCGCTCCGGTCCCAACTATGGCTACACCTTC. The V and J genes are TRBV25-1 and TRBJ1-2; D is unclear. V dropped 7 bases and J dropped 2 bases, with 14 bases sitting between them. Germline-derived CDR1 and CDR2 are MGHDK and SYGVNS. This CDR3 is built from 14 residues.

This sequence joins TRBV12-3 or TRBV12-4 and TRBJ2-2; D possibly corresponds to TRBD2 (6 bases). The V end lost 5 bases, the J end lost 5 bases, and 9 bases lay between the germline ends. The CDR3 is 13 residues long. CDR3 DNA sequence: TGTGCCAGCAGTCGACTAGAGACCGGGGAGCTGTTTTTT. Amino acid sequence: CASSRLETGELFF.

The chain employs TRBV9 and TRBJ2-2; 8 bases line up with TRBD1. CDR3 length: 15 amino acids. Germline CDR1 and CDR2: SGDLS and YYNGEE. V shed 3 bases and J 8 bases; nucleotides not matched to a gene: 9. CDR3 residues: CASSALDRVKGELFF. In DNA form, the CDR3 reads TGTGCCAGCAGCGCCCTGGACAGGGTAAAGGGGGAGCTGTTTTTT.

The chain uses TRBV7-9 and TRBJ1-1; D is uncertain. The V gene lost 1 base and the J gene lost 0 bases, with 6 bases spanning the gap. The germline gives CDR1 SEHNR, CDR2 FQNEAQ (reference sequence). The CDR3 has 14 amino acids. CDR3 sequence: CASSLGQLNTEAFF. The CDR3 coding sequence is TGTGCCAGCAGCTTAGGGCAACTGAACACTGAAGCTTTCTTT.

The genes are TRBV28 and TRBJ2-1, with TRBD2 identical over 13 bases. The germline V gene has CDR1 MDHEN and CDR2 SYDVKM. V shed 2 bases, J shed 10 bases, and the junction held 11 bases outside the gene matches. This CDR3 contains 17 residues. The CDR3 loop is CASSLTSGLAGEGEQFF. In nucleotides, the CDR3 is TGTGCCAGCAGTTTAACCTCAGGACTAGCGGGAGAAGGGGAGCAGTTCTTC.

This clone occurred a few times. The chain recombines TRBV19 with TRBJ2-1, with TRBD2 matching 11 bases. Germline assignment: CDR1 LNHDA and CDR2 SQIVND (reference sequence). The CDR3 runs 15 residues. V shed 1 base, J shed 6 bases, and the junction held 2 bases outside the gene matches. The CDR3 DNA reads TGTGCCAGTAGTATAGTAGCGGGGGGGCGCAATGAGCAGTTCTTC. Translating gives CASSIVAGGRNEQFF. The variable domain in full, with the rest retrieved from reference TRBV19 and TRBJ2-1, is DGGITQSPKYLFRKEGQNVTLSCEQNLNHDAMYWYRQDPGQGLRLIYYSQIVNDFQKGDIAEGYSVSREKKESFPLTVTSAQKNPTAFYLCASSIVAGGRNEQFFGPGTRLTVL.

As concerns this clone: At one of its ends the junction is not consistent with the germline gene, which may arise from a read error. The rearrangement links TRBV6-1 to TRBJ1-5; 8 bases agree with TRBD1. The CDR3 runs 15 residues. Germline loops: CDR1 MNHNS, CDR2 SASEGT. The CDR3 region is CASSEGQGPNQPQHF. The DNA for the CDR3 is TGTGCCAGCAGCGAAGGACAGGGCCCCAATCAGCCCCAGCATTTT.